This T cell receptor beta chain stems from a study of CD8 T cells in Susac syndrome. TEMRA cells were enriched by FACS, while CD8+ and CD4+ T cells were obtained through a negative isolation that was performed magnetically. The V gene's germline CDR1 is SGHDN and CDR2 FVKESK. The CDR3 consists of 16 residues. V lost 3 bases and J lost 5; bases outside the gene matches: 8. RNA totalling roughly 0.5 to 1 ug underwent reverse transcription with random hexamers. It was immunoSEQ multiplex PCR that amplified TCR beta CDR3 across 54 Vbeta and 13 Jbeta. MiXCR, applied by TCRdb to the immunoSEQ multiplex PCR reads, yields one record per CDR3 protein. Of some 94,000 distinct CDR3 sequences in the sample, roughly 94% were seen once.

This clonotype was sampled from a human donor with Susac syndrome. This chain joins TRBV14 and TRBJ2-2, with 8 bases lining up with TRBD1. The sequenced sample was CD4+ T cells from PBMCs. The DNA of the CDR3 is TGTGCCAGCAGCCAGCGGACAGGGAGATTGACCGGGGAGCTGTTTTTT. It encodes CASSQRTGRLTGELFF. Using reference TRBV14 and TRBJ2-2 for the parts outside the CDR3, the full variable domain is EAGVTQFPSHSVIEKGQTVTLRCDPISGHDNLYWYRRVMGKEIKFLLHFVKESKQDESGMPNNRFLAERTGGTYSTLKVQPAELEDSGVYFCASSQRTGRLTGELFFGEGSRLTVL.